This T cell receptor beta chain was retrieved from a study of CD8 T cells in ankylosing spondylitis. TCRdb passed the 5' RACE reads through MiXCR, listing each CDR3 protein once. The profile shows 150,000 to 200,000 distinct CDR3 sequences, 11% of them singletons. There are a few counts of this clonotype. Germline V CDR1 and CDR2: SGHAT, FQNNGV. Trimming stripped 1 base from V and 8 bases from J, with 14 bases between. The CDR3 runs 14 residues. Sequencing used blood, either unsorted or a sorted T cell fraction (not recorded which). The TCR originated in a male donor with ankylosing spondylitis or in good health (not recorded which). The chain couples TRBV11-2 to TRBJ1-1, with D unclear. The CDR3 sequence is CASSLGNVEGEAFF. The CDR3 DNA is TGTGCCAGCAGCTTAGGTAATGTCGAGGGCGAAGCTTTCTTT.